This T cell receptor (beta chain) was captured by sequencing in a study of post-analysis software for immune sequencing data. Whole-study findings and limits: TRBV5-6, TRBV5-1 and TRBV20-1 belonged to a set of roughly 5 TRBV segments that were more frequent in patients than controls. When compared against controls, multiple sclerosis patients showed significantly lower normalized Chao1 diversity.

The CDR3 covers 14 residues. Germline CDR1 reads DFQATT; CDR2 reads SNEGSKA (reference sequence). The ends were cut back, 8 bases at V and 0 bases at J, with 16 bases in the middle. Sequencing libraries made from TCR beta cDNA carried unique molecular identifiers. Out of about 0.9 to 11 million T cells, roughly 0.5 million cDNA molecules were generated. TCRdb independently ran MiXCR on the PCR reads; one entry per CDR3 protein. The sample lists fewer than 850,000 distinct CDR3 sequences; 25% to 30% were seen once. This clonotype was seen ten or more times. Its antigen is not identified. The chain joins TRBV20-1 to TRBJ2-5, with D possibly being TRBD1 (6 bases). The TCR originated in a girl between 10 and 17 years old with multiple sclerosis. Sequenced: blood. The CDR3 DNA follows: TGCAGTACAAGCCCAGGGGTCTACCAAGAGACCCAGTACTTC. Residues: CSTSPGVYQETQYF.